This T cell receptor beta chain was profiled in a study of cytomegalovirus exposure and HLA in healthy donors. Concerning this clone: What it recognizes is unknown.

The table came from immunoSEQ multiplex PCR; TCRdb's copy has only in-frame clones and leaves some out. This table has roughly 150,000 clones, about 94% appearing once. The donors belonged to the approximately 120-subject validation cohort, separate from the roughly 650-subject first cohort. The germline CDR1 and CDR2 sequences are MGHRA and YSYEKL. V was clipped by 3 bases and J by 7 bases; unmatched bases: 11. This CDR3 is built from 16 residues. General study findings and limits: Most TCRs appeared rarely, but some public TCRs recurred in many donors. As was reported, the classifier diagnosed cytomegalovirus status with high specificity and sensitivity.

V usage is TRBV4-1 and J usage is TRBJ2-7; the match to TRBD2 covers 11 bases. This sequence was found in a man aged 18 to 29 in good health and CMV-seropositive. The source material was PBMCs. CDR3 coding DNA: TGCGCCAGCAGCCAGGTCGCACTAGCGGGAGTGGGGGAGCAGTACTTC. Translated, it gives CASSQVALAGVGEQYF.